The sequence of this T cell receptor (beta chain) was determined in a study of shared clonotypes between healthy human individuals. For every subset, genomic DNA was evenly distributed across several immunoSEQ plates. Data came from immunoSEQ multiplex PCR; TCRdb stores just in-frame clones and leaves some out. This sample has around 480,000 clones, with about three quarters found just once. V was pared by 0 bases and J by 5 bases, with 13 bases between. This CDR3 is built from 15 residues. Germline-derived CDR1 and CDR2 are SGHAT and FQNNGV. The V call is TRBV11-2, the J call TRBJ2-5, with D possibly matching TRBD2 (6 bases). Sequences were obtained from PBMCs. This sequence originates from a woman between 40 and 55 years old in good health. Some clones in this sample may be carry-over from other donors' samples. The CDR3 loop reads CASSLESGVGETQYF. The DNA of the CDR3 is TGTGCCAGCAGCTTAGAGTCGGGAGTTGGGGAGACCCAGTACTTC.